The rows below give T cell receptor beta chains drawn from one sample of a study of T cells in tuberculosis. Sequencing was performed with immunoSEQ multiplex PCR; in TCRdb, only in-frame clones are kept and a portion is missing. The sample lists 35,000 to 40,000 clones, around 93% occurring once. The sequenced sample was PBMCs. Every receptor here comes from a donor aged 10-29 years with latent tuberculosis or without tuberculosis infection. Some clones in this sample may be carry-over from other donors' samples. The CDR3 runs from the conserved cysteine through the conserved F or W. The order of the fields is D gene, clone size, J gene, V gene, CDR3 length, CDR3 protein, CDR3 DNA. A D gene is named only where the DNA matches it firmly. Not every row has a clone size; where given, it reads once, few, many or a size class.

>TRBD1|.|TRBJ2-1|TRBV5-1|15
CASSLTGVSYNEQFF
TGCGCCAGCAGCCTGACAGGGGTCTCTTACAATGAGCAGTTCTTC
>TRBD2|.|TRBJ2-3|TRBV7-8|16
CASSLLAGKRLDTQYF
TGTGCCAGCAGCTTGTTAGCGGGGAAAAGGCTAGATACGCAGTATTTT
>.|.|TRBJ1-1|TRBV10-3|16
CAAGKGIGGRNTEAFF
TGTGCCGCCGGGAAGGGCATCGGTGGGAGGAACACTGAAGCTTTCTTT
>.|once|TRBJ2-7|TRBV7-6|14
CASSLGQGGLQQYF
TGTGCCAGCAGCTTAGGACAGGGAGGTCTCCAGCAGTACTTC
>.|.|TRBJ1-1|TRBV4-3|15
CASSPGYQGNTEAFF
TGCGCCAGCAGCCCGGGTTACCAGGGGAACACTGAAGCTTTCTTT
>.|.|TRBJ2-1|TRBV7-2|11
CASRAGAEQFF
TGTGCCAGCAGGGCGGGGGCTGAGCAGTTCTTC
>.|.|TRBJ1-1|TRBV6-4|13
CASREQVNTEAFF
TGTGCCAGCAGGGAACAGGTTAACACTGAAGCTTTCTTT
>.|.|TRBJ1-4|TRBV25-1|16
CASSLSDSPANEKLFF
TGTGCCAGCAGTCTATCGGACAGCCCCGCTAATGAAAAACTGTTTTTT
>.|.|TRBJ2-5|TRBV6-1|16
CASSEDRGGPQETQYF
TGTGCCAGCAGTGAAGATCGCGGGGGCCCCCAAGAGACCCAGTACTTC
>.|.|TRBJ2-3|TRBV27|13
CASRRTSTDTQYF
TGTGCCAGCAGACGGACTTCCACAGATACGCAGTATTTT
>TRBD1|few|TRBJ1-5|TRBV19|17
CASSWGADRGHNQPQHF
TGTGCCAGTAGTTGGGGGGCGGACAGGGGGCACAATCAGCCCCAGCATTTT
>.|.|TRBJ1-1|TRBV5-4|14
CASSFVGRDTEAFF
TGTGCCAGCAGCTTTGTGGGGCGCGACACTGAAGCTTTCTTT
>.|.|TRBJ1-5|TRBV6-6|14
CASSYSQFWQPQHF
TGTGCCAGCAGTTACTCGCAGTTCTGGCAGCCCCAGCATTTT
>TRBD1|.|TRBJ2-6|TRBV5-4|16
CASYPTGGPGANVLTF
TGTGCCAGCTATCCGACAGGGGGGCCTGGGGCCAACGTCCTGACTTTC